The entry below describes one T cell receptor (beta chain). The sample originates from a study of prognosis after radiotherapy for stage I lung cancer. Peripheral blood, in approximately 6.4-milliliter volumes, was drawn at each of two time points. The authors amplified TCR beta CDR3 from genomic DNA using two-round multiplex PCR. Used in first-round PCR were primers specific to each TRBV and TRBJ gene. In TCRdb, the multiplex PCR reads were re-called with MiXCR into one record per CDR3 protein. This table has about 13,000 distinct CDR3 sequences, about 50% appearing once. The CDR3 sequence is 13 residues long. The V gene's germline CDR1 is LGHDT and CDR2 YNNKEL (reference sequence). Trimming took off 5 bases at V and 8 bases at J, with 15 bases between the two ends.

Source: PBMCs, taken before or after stereotactic body radiation therapy (not recorded which). This sequence originates from a donor of 50 years or more with non-small cell lung cancer. The chain is built from TRBV3-1 and TRBJ1-2; weak D call: TRBD1 (5 bases). The CDR3 coding sequence is TGTGCCAGCAGCGACCAAGGGGCGCGGGGCTACACCTTC. Amino acids: CASSDQGARGYTF.